A selection of T cell receptor beta chains follows, all from one sample in a study of T cell responses to AZD1222 COVID-19 vaccine. The table came from immunoSEQ multiplex PCR; TCRdb's copy has only in-frame clones and leaves some out. The sample consists of over 110,000 clones, roughly 91% of them appearing once. This specimen consisted of peripheral blood, obtained on day 0 of AZD1222 vaccination. Receptors were obtained from an adult in good health. Both conserved end residues are part of each CDR3. D genes are given only for firm matches. Only part of the rows carry a size: once, few, many, or a class if the clone is expanded.

clone_size,d_call,v_call,j_call,cdr3_aa,cdr3_nt
.,.,TRBV2,TRBJ1-2,CASSEDWGGYGYTF,TGTGCCAGCAGTGAAGATTGGGGGGGCTATGGCTACACCTTC
.,TRBD1,TRBV6-2/TRBV6-3,TRBJ1-5,CASSYTLTGSSNQPQHF,TGTGCCAGCAGTTACACCCTGACAGGGTCAAGCAATCAGCCCCAGCATTTT
once,.,TRBV3-1/TRBV3-2,TRBJ1-5,CASSEFPGSPQHF,TGTGCCAGCAGCGAATTTCCGGGGAGTCCCCAGCATTTT
.,.,TRBV7-2,TRBJ1-5,CASSLGETLHQHF,TGTGCCAGCAGCTTAGGAGAAACATTGCACCAGCATTTT
.,.,TRBV5-1,TRBJ2-7,CASSLRFGPGEQYF,TGCGCCAGCAGCTTGAGGTTTGGGCCGGGCGAGCAGTACTTC
.,.,TRBV2,TRBJ1-2,CASSDGVDYGYTF,TGTGCCAGCAGTGACGGGGTAGACTATGGCTACACCTTC
.,.,TRBV10-1,TRBJ1-6,CASSDSDGVGVDNSPLHF,TGCGCCAGCAGTGATTCCGATGGGGTTGGGGTGGACAATTCACCCCTCCACTTT
.,.,TRBV6-1,TRBJ2-7,CASSESTTRSYEQYF,TGTGCCAGCAGTGAGAGTACGACCCGCTCCTACGAGCAGTACTTC
.,TRBD1,TRBV6-5,TRBJ1-2,CTTQTGINYGYTF,TGTACAACTCAGACAGGGATCAACTATGGCTACACCTTC
.,.,TRBV29-1,TRBJ1-4,CSVAHRLSGEKLFF,TGCAGCGTCGCACACCGATTGAGCGGTGAAAAACTGTTTTTT
.,.,TRBV6-4,TRBJ2-7,CASSDPKPHEQYF,TGTGCCAGCAGTGACCCTAAGCCCCACGAGCAGTACTTC
.,.,TRBV20-1,TRBJ1-6,CSASGFRGNSPLHF,TGCAGTGCTAGTGGGTTCAGGGGTAATTCACCCCTCCACTTT
.,.,TRBV7-2,TRBJ2-3,CASSPVRSTGFHTDTQYF,TGTGCCAGCAGCCCAGTGCGTTCGACGGGGTTTCACACAGATACGCAGTATTTT
.,.,TRBV10-2,TRBJ2-5,CASMEGGRKTQYF,TGCGCCAGCATGGAGGGGGGCCGGAAGACCCAGTACTTC
once,.,TRBV6-5,TRBJ2-1,CASSYGGVSYNEQFF,TGTGCCAGCAGTTACGGAGGGGTATCCTACAATGAGCAGTTCTTC
.,.,TRBV11-3,TRBJ1-1,CASSSSDSEAFF,TGTGCCAGCAGCTCCTCGGACAGCGAAGCTTTCTTT
few,TRBD2,TRBV5-1,TRBJ2-2,CASSLGLAKSGELFF,TGCGCCAGCAGCCTGGGACTAGCTAAATCCGGGGAGCTGTTTTTT
.,.,TRBV6-2/TRBV6-3,TRBJ2-7,CASSYEDISYEQYF,TGTGCCAGCAGTTACGAGGATATCTCCTACGAGCAGTACTTC
.,.,TRBV11-2,TRBJ2-3,CASSFLLTDTQYF,TGTGCCAGCAGCTTCCTTCTCACAGATACGCAGTATTTT
.,TRBD1,TRBV6-5,TRBJ2-7,CASSYPAGGRYEQYF,TGTGCCAGCAGTTACCCAGCAGGGGGACGCTACGAGCAGTACTTC
.,TRBD1,TRBV5-1,TRBJ1-1,CASSLHPGQGGLGTEAFF,TGCGCCAGCAGCCTGCATCCGGGACAGGGGGGACTAGGCACTGAAGCTTTCTTT
.,.,TRBV6-5,TRBJ2-7,CASSAMEARYEQYF,TGTGCCAGCAGCGCCATGGAAGCGCGCTACGAGCAGTACTTC
.,.,TRBV21-1,TRBJ2-1,CASTCQGYNEQFF,TGTGCCAGCACCTGTCAGGGATACAATGAGCAGTTCTTC
.,TRBD1,TRBV30,TRBJ1-5,CAWSVTGGSQPQHF,TGTGCCTGGAGTGTAACAGGGGGCTCCCAGCCCCAGCATTTT
.,.,TRBV5-1,TRBJ1-3,CASSLNPDSGNTIYF,TGCGCCAGCAGCTTGAACCCTGACTCTGGAAACACCATATATTTT
.,TRBD1,TRBV6-6,TRBJ2-1,CASRLRTGRDNEQFF,TGTGCCAGCAGACTCCGGACAGGTAGAGACAATGAGCAGTTCTTC
.,TRBD1,TRBV15,TRBJ2-1,CATSSPPPGQGGSLHSVNEQFF,TGTGCCACCAGCAGCCCACCCCCCGGACAGGGGGGATCCCTTCACTCGGTCAATGAGCAGTTCTTC
.,.,TRBV20-1,TRBJ2-5,CSARVWETQYF,TGCAGTGCTAGAGTTTGGGAGACCCAGTACTTC
.,TRBD1,TRBV5-1,TRBJ2-7,CASSLDYLGQGALRNEQYF,TGCGCCAGCAGCTTGGATTACCTGGGACAGGGGGCATTAAGAAACGAGCAGTACTTC
.,.,TRBV27,TRBJ1-1,CASSLLGRHTEAFF,TGTGCCAGCAGTTTACTAGGCAGACACACTGAAGCTTTCTTT
.,TRBD1,TRBV19,TRBJ1-2,CASSDRVSVQRLRTGYTF,TGTGCCAGTAGTGACAGGGTGAGTGTTCAACGGCTTAGAACGGGCTACACCTTC
.,.,TRBV27,TRBJ1-1,CASSSTTPASTEAFF,TGTGCCAGCAGTTCCACGACACCGGCGAGCACTGAAGCTTTCTTT